A single sample is the source of the 25 T cell receptor beta chains below, sequenced in a study of patients and donors after allogeneic stem cell transplantation. One entry per CDR3 protein, called by TCRdb with MiXCR from the RT-PCR reads. The sample lists about a million distinct CDR3 sequences; approximately 18% were seen once. Sequencing was carried out using blood, either unsorted or a sorted T cell fraction (not recorded which). Receptor source: a human donor who was either an allogeneic HSCT recipient or a stem cell or donor lymphocyte infusion donor (not recorded which). It is not recorded whose cells these are; they may come from a transplant donor.

This clonotype occurred a few times. This chain links TRBV5-1 with TRBJ2-1; TRBD2 matches at 7 bases. V trimming: 4 bases; J trimming: 5 bases; junction bases outside the gene matches: 12. The length of the CDR3 is 16 residues. CDR1 is SGHRS and CDR2 is YFSETQ in the germline V gene. This chain's CDR3 is CASSRVAGVRDNEQFF. The DNA for the CDR3 is TGCGCCAGCAGCCGGGTTGCGGGAGTCAGAGACAATGAGCAGTTCTTC.

This chain links TRBV7-2 with TRBJ2-3, with 7 positions matching TRBD2. Germline CDR1 is SGHTA and CDR2 is FQGNSA. V was pared by 5 bases and J by 1 base, with 6 bases of the junction left unmatched. This CDR3 contains 15 residues. CDR3 nucleotides: TGTGCCAGCAGCATGGGCGGGAGAGGCACAGATACGCAGTATTTT. It yields the protein CASSMGGRGTDTQYF.

The chain combines TRBV9 with TRBJ2-1; D gene ambiguous. The length of the CDR3 is 14 residues. Trimming pared 0 bases from V and 7 bases from J, leaving 11 bases between. The germline CDR1 and CDR2 sequences are SGDLS and YYNGEE. CDR3 loop: CASSVGGSGNEQFF. The CDR3 DNA reads as TGTGCCAGCAGCGTAGGCGGCTCTGGGAATGAGCAGTTCTTC.

The count of this clonotype is one. This chain connects TRBV27 to TRBJ2-5; 7 nucleotides line up with TRBD2. The CDR3 contains 15 residues. Germline V gene data show CDR1 as MNHEY and CDR2 as SMNVEV (reference sequence). V gave up 3 bases and J gave up 1 base; unmatched junction bases: 5. CDR3 sequence (DNA): TGTGCCAGCAGTTTCGGAGCTAGCGGCCAAGAGACCCAGTACTTC. Translation gives CASSFGASGQETQYF.

This clonotype has a handful of counts. The chain employs TRBV12-3 or TRBV12-4 and TRBJ1-1; D ambiguous. V was shortened by 5 bases and J by 0 bases, with 7 bases between the two germline ends. There are 13 residues in the CDR3. CDR3: CASSTMMNTEAFF. The CDR3 nucleotides are TGTGCCAGCAGTACAATGATGAACACTGAAGCTTTCTTT.

This clonotype was counted between two and nine times. V is TRBV15 and J is TRBJ1-5; D call uncertain. The CDR3 consists of 13 residues. Germline CDR1 LNHNV, CDR2 YYDKDF (reference sequence). Deletions cut 8 bases from V and 1 base from J, with 9 bases between. Written as DNA, the CDR3 is TGTGCCACCGGACTTTTCAGCAATCAGCCCCAGCATTTT. Protein: CATGLFSNQPQHF.

The rearrangement links TRBV7-2 to TRBJ1-2; the match to TRBD1 covers 7 bases. The germline V gene has CDR1 SGHTA and CDR2 FQGNSA. With V trimmed by 1 base and J by 4 bases, 6 bases remained unmatched. The CDR3 is 15 residues long. The CDR3 is CASSLEGQVGYGYTF. CDR3 sequence (DNA): TGTGCCAGCAGCTTAGAAGGACAGGTCGGCTATGGCTACACCTTC.

This clonotype has just a few counts. The chain has TRBV7-2 and TRBJ1-3; unclear D gene. V was cut by 5 bases and J by 3 bases, with 17 bases left in between. Germline loops: CDR1 SGHTA, CDR2 FQGNSA. The CDR3 has 16 residues. For the CDR3, the DNA is TGTGCCAGCAGCAAGTCCAGTTGGGGAGATGGAAACACCATATATTTT. This gives the protein CASSKSSWGDGNTIYF.

The chain links TRBV27 to TRBJ1-2; the D gene is possibly TRBD1 (5 bases). Trimming removed 2 bases from V and 3 bases from J, with 19 bases in between. The CDR3 has 17 amino acids. Germline V CDR1 and CDR2: MNHEY, SMNVEV (reference sequence). The CDR3 spells CASSLNWRGGGDYGYTF. CDR3 bases: TGTGCCAGCAGTTTAAATTGGCGCGGGGGGGGAGACTATGGCTACACCTTC.

This clonotype has at least ten counts. This chain uses TRBV12-3 or TRBV12-4 with TRBJ2-1, with D possibly being TRBD2 (5 bases). Trimming removed 3 bases from V and 9 bases from J, with 18 bases in between. This CDR3 is 15 amino acids long. CDR3: CASSLTSGPSGEQFF. CDR3 sequence (DNA): TGTGCCAGCAGTTTGACAAGCGGACCTTCGGGTGAGCAGTTCTTC.

This clonotype has just a few counts. V and J are TRBV29-1 and TRBJ2-5, with D unclear. The CDR3 spans 12 residues. CDR1 SQVTM and CDR2 ANQGSEA come from the germline V gene. Trimming stripped 2 bases from V and 3 bases from J, with 7 bases between. The CDR3 coding sequence is TGCAGCGTTGAACCTAACGAAGAGACCCAGTACTTC. This gives the protein CSVEPNEETQYF.

This clonotype was detected ten times or more. The V gene is TRBV12-3 or TRBV12-4, the J gene TRBJ2-7; D remains ambiguous. This CDR3 has 14 residues. Trimming cost V 3 bases and J 9 bases, with 18 bases left between them. CDR3: CASSLSDSIDGQYF. In DNA, the CDR3 is TGTGCCAGCAGTTTGAGCGATTCCATTGACGGGCAGTACTTC.

The V call is TRBV3-1, the J call TRBJ2-1; 8 nucleotides agree with TRBD2. After removal of 10 bases from V and 1 base from J, the junction contained 9 bases not matched to a gene. Germline V gives CDR1 LGHDT, CDR2 YNNKEL (reference sequence). The CDR3 covers 15 residues. Written as DNA, the CDR3 is TGTGCCACTAGGCCCGGGGGGGGGTCCTACAATGAGCAGTTCTTC. Translated, it gives CATRPGGGSYNEQFF.

The chain employs TRBV20-1 and TRBJ2-3; TRBD2 aligns across 13 bases. This CDR3 contains 14 residues. CDR1 and CDR2 from the germline V gene are DFQATT and SNEGSKA (reference sequence). With V trimmed by 7 bases and J by 4 bases, 5 bases remained unmatched. DNA of the CDR3: TGCAGTGTCATACTAGCGGGGGGGGCAGATACGCAGTATTTT. Amino acids: CSVILAGGADTQYF.

This clonotype occurred many times. This chain uses TRBV25-1 with TRBJ2-1, with 8 positions matching TRBD1. CDR3 size: 13 residues. The germline CDR1 and CDR2 sequences are MGHDK and SYGVNS. V lost 4 bases and J lost 4; bases outside the gene matches: 0. For the CDR3, the DNA is TGTGCCAGCAGTGGACAGGGGTACAATGAGCAGTTCTTC. Its translation is CASSGQGYNEQFF.

A few counts support this clonotype. The rearrangement links TRBV7-6 to TRBJ1-2; tentatively, D is TRBD1 (6 bases). Germline V gene lookup returns CDR1 SGHVS and CDR2 FNYEAQ. The ends were cut back, 9 bases at V and 8 bases at J, with 19 bases in the middle. There are 13 residues in the CDR3. In DNA form, the CDR3 reads TGTGCCAGTGGGGAGGACAGCCCGATGGGCTACACCTTC. It encodes CASGEDSPMGYTF.

This chain uses TRBV6-1 with TRBJ1-5; D possibly corresponds to TRBD1 (6 bases). Germline V gene sequence: CDR1 MNHNS, CDR2 SASEGT. V lost 5 bases, J lost 4 bases, and 18 bases lay in between. The CDR3 runs 16 residues. CDR3 amino acids: CASSRGGGGQNQPQHF. CDR3 nucleotides: TGTGCCAGCAGTCGGGGGGGCGGGGGGCAAAATCAGCCCCAGCATTTT.

This clonotype was seen a few times. The rearrangement uses TRBV5-1 and TRBJ2-5, with 7 bases fitting TRBD2. V trimming: 0 bases; J trimming: 3 bases; junction bases outside the gene matches: 5. The germline gives CDR1 SGHRS, CDR2 YFSETQ. This CDR3 spans 15 amino acids. The CDR3 sequence: CASSLVALAEETQYF. The CDR3 nucleotides are TGCGCCAGCAGCTTGGTCGCGCTAGCGGAAGAGACCCAGTACTTC.

The chain carries TRBV7-9 and TRBJ2-6, with TRBD1 matching 8 bases. The CDR3 is 17 amino acids. The V gene's germline CDR1 is SEHNR and CDR2 FQNEAQ (reference sequence). V trimming: 0 bases; J trimming: 2 bases; junction bases outside the gene matches: 3. CDR3 region: CASSLAPGQAGANVLTF. The CDR3 bases are TGTGCCAGCAGCTTAGCTCCGGGACAGGCTGGGGCCAACGTCCTGACTTTC.

At least ten counts were recorded for this clonotype. This sequence joins TRBV25-1 and TRBJ1-1; tentatively, D is TRBD1 (5 bases). CDR1 is MGHDK and CDR2 is SYGVNS in the germline V gene. The CDR3 runs to 12 residues. V was pared by 4 bases and J by 8 bases, with 11 bases between. The CDR3 coding sequence is TGTGCCAGCAGTGGAGCCAGGGTCGAAGCTTTCTTT. It is translated as CASSGARVEAFF.

The V call is TRBV20-1, the J call TRBJ2-1; TRBD2 matches at 12 bases. This CDR3 spans 18 amino acids. V lost 0 bases and J lost 2; bases outside the gene matches: 8. Germline CDR1 is DFQATT and CDR2 is SNEGSKA (reference sequence). The CDR3 reads CSARDASGRAGAYNEQFF. The CDR3 DNA reads as TGCAGTGCTAGAGACGCTAGCGGGAGGGCCGGGGCCTACAATGAGCAGTTCTTC.

DNA of the CDR3: TGTGCCAGCACCTTCCGAGCGGGGGGGCCCAATGAGCAGTTCTTC. Its translation is CASTFRAGGPNEQFF. The chain employs TRBV2 and TRBJ2-1, with 10 bases lining up with TRBD2. Germline CDR1 and CDR2: SNHLY and FYNNEI. J gave up 6 bases and V 7 bases, and 9 bases lay outside the gene matches. The CDR3 has 15 amino acids. The variable domain in full, completed from reference TRBV2 and TRBJ2-1, reads EPEVTQTPSHQVTQMGQEVILRCVPISNHLYFYWYRQILGQKVEFLVSFYNNEISEKSEIFDDQFSVERPDGSNFTLKIRSTKLEDSAMYFCASTFRAGGPNEQFFGPGTRLTVL.

The chain carries TRBV27 and TRBJ2-3, with 8 bases identical to TRBD2. V lost 8 bases, J lost 4 bases, and 17 bases stayed unmatched. CDR3 size: 17 residues. In germline, CDR1 is MNHEY, CDR2 SMNVEV (reference sequence). The CDR3 DNA follows: TGTGCCAGCGCGTACCCGCCGGGACTAGATTTTCCAGATACGCAGTATTTT. The encoded protein is CASAYPPGLDFPDTQYF.

This clonotype was observed at least ten times. The chain is built from TRBV4-1 and TRBJ1-2; TRBD1 aligns across 12 bases. CDR1 is MGHRA and CDR2 is YSYEKL in the germline V gene. This CDR3 is 15 amino acids long. Trimming cost V 8 bases and J 4 bases; bases outside gene matches: 8. CDR3 DNA sequence: TGCGCCAGCCGGGGACAGGGGGCGCGGGGCTATGGCTACACCTTC. It specifies CASRGQGARGYGYTF.

The chain has TRBV5-5 and TRBJ2-5; no clear D gene. Looked up from germline, CDR1 is SGHKS and CDR2 is YYEKEE (reference sequence). V was trimmed by 5 bases and J by 1 base, leaving 15 bases between them. The CDR3 sequence is 15 residues long. CDR3 amino acids: CASRPKGSPQETQYF. In nucleotides, the CDR3 is TGTGCCAGCAGACCCAAGGGCAGTCCCCAAGAGACCCAGTACTTC.